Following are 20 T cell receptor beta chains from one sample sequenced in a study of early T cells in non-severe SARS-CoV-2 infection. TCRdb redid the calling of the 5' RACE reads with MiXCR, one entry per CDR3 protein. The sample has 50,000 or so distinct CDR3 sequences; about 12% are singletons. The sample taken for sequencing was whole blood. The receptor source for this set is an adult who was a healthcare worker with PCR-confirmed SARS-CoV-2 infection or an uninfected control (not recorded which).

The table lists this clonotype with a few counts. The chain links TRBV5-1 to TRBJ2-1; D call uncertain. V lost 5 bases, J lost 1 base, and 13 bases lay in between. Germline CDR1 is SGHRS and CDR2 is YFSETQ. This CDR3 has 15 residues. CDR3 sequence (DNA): TGCGCCAGCAGTCACGTCTCAAAGTCCTACAATGAGCAGTTCTTC. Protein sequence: CASSHVSKSYNEQFF.

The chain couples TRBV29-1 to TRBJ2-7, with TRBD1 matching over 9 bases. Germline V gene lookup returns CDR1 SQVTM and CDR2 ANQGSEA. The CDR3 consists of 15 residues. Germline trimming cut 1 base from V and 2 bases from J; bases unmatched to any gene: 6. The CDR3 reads CSVEALDRGAYEQYF. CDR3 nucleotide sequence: TGCAGCGTTGAAGCCCTAGACAGGGGGGCCTACGAGCAGTACTTC.

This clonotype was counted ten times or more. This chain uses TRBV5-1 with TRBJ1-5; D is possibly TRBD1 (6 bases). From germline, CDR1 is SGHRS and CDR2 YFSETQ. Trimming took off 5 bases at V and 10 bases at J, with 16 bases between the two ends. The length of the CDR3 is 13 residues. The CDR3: CASRRDTLGPQHF. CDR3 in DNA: TGCGCCAGCAGACGGGACACCCTAGGACCCCAGCATTTT.

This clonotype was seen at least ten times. CDR3 coding DNA: TGTGCCAGCAGCTTAGGTCCAGGCGGCGAGCAGTTCTTC. It is translated as CASSLGPGGEQFF. The chain couples TRBV11-2 to TRBJ2-1, with D unclear. V lost 1 base to trimming and J lost 10 bases, with 11 bases between them. Germline lookup yields CDR1 SGHAT and CDR2 FQNNGV. The CDR3 is 13 residues long.

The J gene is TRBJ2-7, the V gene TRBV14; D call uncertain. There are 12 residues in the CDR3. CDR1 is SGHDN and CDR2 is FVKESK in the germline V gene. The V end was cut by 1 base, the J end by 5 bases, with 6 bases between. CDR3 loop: CASSQAGNEQYF. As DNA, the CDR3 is TGTGCCAGCAGCCAAGCCGGAAACGAGCAGTACTTC.

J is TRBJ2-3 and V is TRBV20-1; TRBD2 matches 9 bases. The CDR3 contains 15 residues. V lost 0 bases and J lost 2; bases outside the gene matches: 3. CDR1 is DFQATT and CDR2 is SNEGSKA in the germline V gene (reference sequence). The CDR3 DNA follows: TGCAGTGCTAGAGATAGCGGGGGATCCACAGATACGCAGTATTTT. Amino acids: CSARDSGGSTDTQYF.

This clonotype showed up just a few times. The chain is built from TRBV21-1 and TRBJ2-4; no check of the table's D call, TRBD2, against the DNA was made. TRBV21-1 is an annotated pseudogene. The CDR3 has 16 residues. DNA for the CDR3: TGTGCCAGCAGCAAAGATAGCGGAGGCAGTAGAAACATTCAGTACTTC. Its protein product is CASSKDSGGSRNIQYF.

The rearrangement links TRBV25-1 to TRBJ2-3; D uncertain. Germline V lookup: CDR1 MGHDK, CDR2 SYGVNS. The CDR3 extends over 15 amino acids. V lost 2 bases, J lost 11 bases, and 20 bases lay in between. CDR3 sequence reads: CASSENRPTMDLQYF. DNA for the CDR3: TGTGCCAGCAGTGAAAACCGTCCCACGATGGATCTGCAGTATTTT.

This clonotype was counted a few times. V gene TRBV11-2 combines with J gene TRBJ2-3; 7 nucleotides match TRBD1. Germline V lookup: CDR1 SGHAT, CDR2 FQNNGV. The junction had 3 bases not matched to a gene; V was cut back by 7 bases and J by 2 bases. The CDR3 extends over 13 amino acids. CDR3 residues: CASNRGDTDTQYF. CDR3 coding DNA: TGTGCCAGCAACAGGGGAGACACAGATACGCAGTATTTT.

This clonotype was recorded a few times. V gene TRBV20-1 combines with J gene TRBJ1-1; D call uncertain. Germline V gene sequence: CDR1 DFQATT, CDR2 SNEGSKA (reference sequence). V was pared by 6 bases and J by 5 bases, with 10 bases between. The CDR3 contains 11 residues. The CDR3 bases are TGCAGTGCCGAGAGGCGGACTGAAGCTTTCTTT. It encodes CSAERRTEAFF.

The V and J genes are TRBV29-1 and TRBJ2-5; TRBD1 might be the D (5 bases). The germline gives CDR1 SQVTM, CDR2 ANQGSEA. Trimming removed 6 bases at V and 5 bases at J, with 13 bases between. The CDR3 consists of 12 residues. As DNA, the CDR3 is TGCAGCGTGCCTAGGGGCGTGGAGACCCAGTACTTC. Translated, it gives CSVPRGVETQYF.

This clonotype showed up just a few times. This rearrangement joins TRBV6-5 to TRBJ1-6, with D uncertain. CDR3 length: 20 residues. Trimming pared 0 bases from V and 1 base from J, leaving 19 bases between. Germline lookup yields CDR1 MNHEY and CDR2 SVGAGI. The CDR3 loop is CASSYSGGDPRLSYNSPLHF. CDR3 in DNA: TGTGCCAGCAGTTACTCGGGAGGAGATCCGAGGTTGTCCTATAATTCACCCCTCCACTTT.

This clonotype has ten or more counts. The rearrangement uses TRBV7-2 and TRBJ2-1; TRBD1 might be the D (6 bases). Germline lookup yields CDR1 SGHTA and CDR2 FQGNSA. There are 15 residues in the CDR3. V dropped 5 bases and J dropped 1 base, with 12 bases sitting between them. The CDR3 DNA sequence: TGTGCCAGCAGCCACCGGGACACGTCCTACAATGAGCAGTTCTTC. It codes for CASSHRDTSYNEQFF.

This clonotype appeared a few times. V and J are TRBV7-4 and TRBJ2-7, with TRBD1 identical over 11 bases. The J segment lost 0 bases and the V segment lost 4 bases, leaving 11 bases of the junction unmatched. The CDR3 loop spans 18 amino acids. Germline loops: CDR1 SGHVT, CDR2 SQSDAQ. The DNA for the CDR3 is TGTGCCAGCAGCTCGGACAGGGGGCTTCTGGATAGCTCCTACGAGCAGTACTTC. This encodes CASSSDRGLLDSSYEQYF. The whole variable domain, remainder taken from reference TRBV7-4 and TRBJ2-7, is GAGVSQSPRYKVAKRGRDVALRCDSISGHVTLYWYRQTLGQGSEVLTYSQSDAQRDKSGRPSGRFSAERPERSVSTLKIQRTEQGDSAVYLCASSSDRGLLDSSYEQYFGPGTRLTVT.

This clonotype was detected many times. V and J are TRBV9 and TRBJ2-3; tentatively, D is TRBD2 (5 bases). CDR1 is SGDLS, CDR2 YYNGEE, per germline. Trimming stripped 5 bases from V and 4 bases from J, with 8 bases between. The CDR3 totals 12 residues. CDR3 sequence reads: CASSHGADTQYF. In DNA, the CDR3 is TGTGCCAGCAGTCACGGGGCAGATACGCAGTATTTT.

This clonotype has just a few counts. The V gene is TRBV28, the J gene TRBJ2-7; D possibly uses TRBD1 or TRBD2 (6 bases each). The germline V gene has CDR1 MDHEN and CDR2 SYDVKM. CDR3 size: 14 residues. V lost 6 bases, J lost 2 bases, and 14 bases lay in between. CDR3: CASSYLGGAYEQYF. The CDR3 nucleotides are TGTGCCAGCAGCTACTTGGGGGGCGCCTACGAGCAGTACTTC.

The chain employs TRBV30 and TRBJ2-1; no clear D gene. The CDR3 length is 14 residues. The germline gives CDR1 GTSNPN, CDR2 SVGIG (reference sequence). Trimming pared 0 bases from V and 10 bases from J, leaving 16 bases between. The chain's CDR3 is CAWSVTRIDGEQFF. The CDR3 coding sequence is TGTGCCTGGAGTGTTACTCGGATAGACGGGGAGCAGTTCTTC.

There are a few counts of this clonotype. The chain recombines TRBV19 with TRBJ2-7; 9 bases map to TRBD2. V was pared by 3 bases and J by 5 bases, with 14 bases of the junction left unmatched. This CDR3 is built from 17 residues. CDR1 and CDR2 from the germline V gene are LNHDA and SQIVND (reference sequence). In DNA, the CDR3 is TGTGCCAGTAGTATCAGCGGGGGGCCCTACTTTGACAACGAGCAGTACTTC. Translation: CASSISGGPYFDNEQYF.

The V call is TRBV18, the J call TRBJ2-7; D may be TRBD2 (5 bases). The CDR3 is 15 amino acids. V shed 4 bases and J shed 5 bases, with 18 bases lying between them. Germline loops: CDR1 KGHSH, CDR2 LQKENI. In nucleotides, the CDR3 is TGTGCCAGCTCACGTTCGGGGTCAAGGGTCCACGAGCAGTACTTC. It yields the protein CASSRSGSRVHEQYF. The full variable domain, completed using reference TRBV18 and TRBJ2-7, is NAGVMQNPRHLVRRRGQEARLRCSPMKGHSHVYWYRQLPEEGLKFMVYLQKENIIDESGMPKERFSAEFPKEGPSILRIQQVVRGDSAAYFCASSRSGSRVHEQYFGPGTRLTVT.

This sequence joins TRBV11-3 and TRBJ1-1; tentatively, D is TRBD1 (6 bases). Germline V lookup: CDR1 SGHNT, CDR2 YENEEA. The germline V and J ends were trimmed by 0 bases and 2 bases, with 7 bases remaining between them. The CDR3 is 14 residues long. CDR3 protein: CASSLDRGNTEAFF. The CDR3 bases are TGTGCCAGCAGCTTAGACAGGGGAAACACTGAAGCTTTCTTT.